These 32 T cell receptor beta chains were all obtained from the same sample, sequenced in a study of patients and donors after allogeneic stem cell transplantation (TCRdb year 2020). Library preparation employed RT-PCR. TCRdb shows the sequencer as NextSeq 550. TCRdb reprocessed the public reads (quality trimming at Q25 with fastp, clone calling with MiXCR) and kept in-frame beta chains. Entries are consolidated by CDR3 protein sequence, retaining the most common genes and DNA. In this sample the table shows fewer than 500,000 distinct CDR3 sequences, approximately 16% of which occur a single time. The biggest ten clones account for 6.5% to 7.5% of the sample. Sequencing was carried out using blood, either unsorted or a sorted T cell fraction (not recorded which). The receptors here all came from a human donor who was either an allogeneic HSCT recipient or a stem cell or donor lymphocyte infusion donor (not recorded which). It is not recorded whose cells these are; they may come from a transplant donor.

This clonotype occurred many times. The V call is TRBV12-3 or TRBV12-4, the J call TRBJ1-5; tentatively, D is TRBD1 (5 bases). The CDR3 totals 15 residues. The ends were cut back, 7 bases at V and 3 bases at J, with 16 bases in the middle. Here the CDR3 DNA reads TGTGCCAGCACCCTGGGGACGCGGCTCAATCAGCCCCAGCATTTT. It specifies CASTLGTRLNQPQHF.

Many counts were recorded for this clonotype. The CDR3 sequence: CASSLDGRGGLRDTQYF. The CDR3 DNA is TGTGCCAGCAGCTTAGACGGACGGGGGGGCCTTAGAGATACGCAGTATTTT. The rearrangement links TRBV7-2 to TRBJ2-3, with 8 bases lining up with TRBD2. V shed 1 base and J 5 bases; nucleotides not matched to a gene: 11. CDR3 length equals 17 residues. Germline V lookup: CDR1 SGHTA, CDR2 FQGNSA.

The chain employs TRBV28 and TRBJ2-3; D might be TRBD1 (6 bases). The CDR3 has 15 amino acids. With 5 bases removed from V and 1 base from J, the gap between germline ends came to 13 bases. CDR1 is MDHEN, CDR2 SYDVKM, per germline. The CDR3 bases are TGTGCCAGCAGTCTTGAACAGGGTCGCACAGATACGCAGTATTTT. It encodes CASSLEQGRTDTQYF.

V usage is TRBV4-1 and J usage is TRBJ2-7; D could derive from TRBD1 or TRBD2 (6 bases each). Trimming stripped 4 bases from V and 6 bases from J, with 19 bases between. The length of the CDR3 is 15 residues. Per the germline V gene, CDR1 is MGHRA and CDR2 is YSYEKL. The CDR3 region is CASSRGGPPLLEQYF. The CDR3 DNA follows: TGCGCCAGCAGCCGAGGGGGGCCACCCCTGCTCGAGCAGTACTTC.

The V gene is TRBV5-5, the J gene TRBJ1-2; maybe TRBD1 (6 bases). Trimming left V 0 bases short and J 14 bases short, with 11 bases between. The length of the CDR3 is 11 residues. Germline V lookup: CDR1 SGHKS, CDR2 YYEKEE (reference sequence). The CDR3 protein is CASSLERGITF. The CDR3 nucleotides read TGTGCCAGCAGCTTGGAAAGGGGGATTACCTTC.

A few counts support this clonotype. The rearrangement joins TRBV20-1 to TRBJ2-1; TRBD2 might be the D (6 bases). Germline V CDR1 and CDR2: DFQATT, SNEGSKA (reference sequence). V shed 5 bases and J shed 10 bases, with 15 bases lying between them. This CDR3 spans 12 amino acids. The CDR3 loop reads CSALGPRGEQFF. The CDR3 DNA sequence: TGCAGTGCTCTGGGGCCACGGGGGGAGCAGTTCTTC.

At least ten counts were recorded for this clonotype. The V gene is TRBV24-1, the J gene TRBJ2-2; D ambiguous. Germline-derived CDR1 and CDR2 are KGHDR and SFDVKD. The germline V and J ends were trimmed by 5 bases and 4 bases, with 7 bases remaining between them. This CDR3 is 13 amino acids long. The CDR3 coding sequence is TGTGCCACCAGTGTTCCAGTCACCGGGGAGCTGTTTTTT. Its translation: CATSVPVTGELFF.

This clonotype appeared a few times. The chain uses TRBV5-1 and TRBJ1-2; 7 bases agree with TRBD1. Trimming removed 1 base from V and 9 bases from J; junction bases left unmatched: 6. The CDR3 has 13 residues. Germline assignment: CDR1 SGHRS and CDR2 YFSETQ. CDR3 amino acids: CASSLNTGDRYTF. The CDR3 coding sequence is TGCGCCAGCAGCTTGAATACAGGGGATCGCTACACCTTC.

This clonotype turned up a few times. The rearrangement joins TRBV7-2 to TRBJ2-3; 8 nucleotides match TRBD2. From germline, CDR1 is SGHTA and CDR2 FQGNSA. J gave up 3 bases and V 2 bases, and 4 bases lay outside the gene matches. This CDR3 spans 15 amino acids. The DNA of the CDR3 is TGTGCCAGCAGCTTACAGTCTAGCGGGACAGATACGCAGTATTTT. Translating gives CASSLQSSGTDTQYF. The variable domain in full, completed from reference TRBV7-2 and TRBJ2-3, reads GAGVSQSPSNKVTEKGKDVELRCDPISGHTALYWYRQSLGQGLEFLIYFQGNSAPDKSGLPSDRFSAERTGGSVSTLTIQRTQQEDSAVYLCASSLQSSGTDTQYFGPGTRLTVL.

This clonotype has a handful of counts. The V and J genes are TRBV9 and TRBJ2-3, with 8 bases that match TRBD2. This CDR3 is 15 amino acids long. Germline loops: CDR1 SGDLS, CDR2 YYNGEE. V lost 3 bases, J lost 9 bases, and 12 bases stayed unmatched. The CDR3 is CASSAGGVPGGTQYF. DNA for the CDR3: TGTGCCAGCAGCGCCGGAGGGGTCCCGGGGGGGACGCAGTATTTT.

The table lists this clonotype with a few counts. The genes are TRBV11-2 and TRBJ2-7; 8 bases line up with TRBD2. Germline loops: CDR1 SGHAT, CDR2 FQNNGV. The CDR3 spans 11 residues. After removal of 5 bases from V and 6 bases from J, the junction contained 0 bases not matched to a gene. The CDR3 is CASSGTSEQYF. CDR3 sequence (DNA): TGTGCCAGCAGCGGGACTAGCGAGCAGTACTTC. Drawing the rest from reference TRBV11-2 and TRBJ2-7, the complete variable domain is EAGVAQSPRYKIIEKRQSVAFWCNPISGHATLYWYQQILGQGPKLLIQFQNNGVVDDSQLPKDRFSAERLKGVDSTLKIQPAKLEDSAVYLCASSGTSEQYFGPGTRLTVT.

CDR3 in DNA: TGTGCCAGCAGCTTAGCTACTAGCGGAAGCACAGATACGCAGTATTTT. It specifies CASSLATSGSTDTQYF. The rearrangement links TRBV7-2 to TRBJ2-3, with 8 bases fitting TRBD2. V trimming: 0 bases; J trimming: 0 bases; junction bases outside the gene matches: 2. This CDR3 contains 16 residues. Germline CDR1 reads SGHTA; CDR2 reads FQGNSA.

This rearrangement joins TRBV11-2 to TRBJ2-3, with D possibly matching TRBD2 (7 bases). Germline lookup yields CDR1 SGHAT and CDR2 FQNNGV. Trimming removed 0 bases from V and 2 bases from J, with 9 bases in between. The CDR3 covers 15 residues. In DNA form, the CDR3 reads TGTGCCAGCAGCTTAGATGGGGGGGCCACAGATACGCAGTATTTT. Translated, it gives CASSLDGGATDTQYF.

This clonotype came up a few times. The J gene is TRBJ2-2, the V gene TRBV5-1; possible D gene TRBD2, 6 bases. Germline assignment: CDR1 SGHRS and CDR2 YFSETQ. Deletions cut 4 bases from V and 3 bases from J, with 10 bases between. This CDR3 spans 14 amino acids. Here the CDR3 DNA reads TGCGCCAGCAGCCCCGGAGGGCACACCGGGGAGCTGTTTTTT. Encoded protein: CASSPGGHTGELFF.

In its sample, this clonotype was seen a few times. This chain links TRBV4-1 with TRBJ1-1, with no clear D. Deletions cut 3 bases from V and 7 bases from J, with 12 bases between. The CDR3 consists of 13 residues. Germline V CDR1 and CDR2: MGHRA, YSYEKL. The CDR3 sequence: CASSHPGFVEAFF. The CDR3 DNA sequence: TGCGCCAGCAGCCACCCGGGGTTCGTTGAAGCTTTCTTT.

This clonotype showed up just a few times. The chain has TRBV7-2 and TRBJ2-7; the match to TRBD2 covers 10 bases. Germline lookup yields CDR1 SGHTA and CDR2 FQGNSA. V lost 5 bases, J lost 6 bases, and 13 bases stayed unmatched. This CDR3 contains 16 residues. DNA for the CDR3: TGTGCCAGCAGCCGTGGGGTAGGGACTAGCGTCTCCGAGCAGTACTTC. It codes for CASSRGVGTSVSEQYF.

This clonotype was picked up a small number of times. The chain links TRBV5-1 to TRBJ1-1; 8 positions match TRBD1. The CDR3 is 13 residues long. Unmatched junction bases numbered 6, after V lost 4 bases and J lost 7 bases. The germline V gene encodes CDR1 SGHRS and CDR2 YFSETQ. Here the CDR3 DNA reads TGCGCCAGCAGCCTCCGGACAGGGCTTGAAGCTTTCTTT. Translation: CASSLRTGLEAFF.

The chain recombines TRBV9 with TRBJ2-1; 9 positions agree with TRBD2. The CDR3 loop spans 18 amino acids. J lost 1 base, V lost 0 bases, and 8 bases had no gene match. Germline V gene lookup returns CDR1 SGDLS and CDR2 YYNGEE. In nucleotides, the CDR3 is TGTGCCAGCAGCGTAGGAGCGGGAGGAAAAGGGTCCTACAATGAGCAGTTCTTC. Amino acid sequence: CASSVGAGGKGSYNEQFF.

In nucleotides, the CDR3 is TGTGCCAGTAGTGGGCCTAGCGGCCGATACAATGAGCAGTTCTTC. It translates to CASSGPSGRYNEQFF. This rearrangement joins TRBV19 to TRBJ2-1; 7 bases map to TRBD2. Germline lookup yields CDR1 LNHDA and CDR2 SQIVND (reference sequence). Trimming removed 5 bases from V and 4 bases from J; junction bases left unmatched: 8. The CDR3 is made up of 15 amino acids. Complete variable domain (other parts from reference TRBV19 and TRBJ2-1): DGGITQSPKYLFRKEGQNVTLSCEQNLNHDAMYWYRQDPGQGLRLIYYSQIVNDFQKGDIAEGYSVSREKKESFPLTVTSAQKNPTAFYLCASSGPSGRYNEQFFGPGTRLTVL.

The rearrangement joins TRBV20-1 to TRBJ1-1; perhaps TRBD1 as D (6 bases). The V end lost 4 bases, the J end lost 7 bases, and 16 bases lay between the germline ends. From germline, CDR1 is DFQATT and CDR2 SNEGSKA (reference sequence). This CDR3 has 13 amino acids. CDR3 region: CSANPPGQFEAFF. As DNA, the CDR3 is TGCAGTGCTAACCCACCGGGACAATTTGAAGCTTTCTTT.

This clonotype was counted at least ten times. This chain connects TRBV12-3 or TRBV12-4 to TRBJ1-1, with 8 bases identical to TRBD1. With 6 bases clipped from V and 6 bases from J, the junction kept 12 bases outside the gene matches. The CDR3 consists of 15 residues. The CDR3 DNA reads as TGTGCCAGCAGCGGCCACCGACAGGGGCCGTCTGAAGCTTTCTTT. This gives the protein CASSGHRQGPSEAFF.

The sample holds a few counts of this clonotype. CDR3: CASSDSGPGGDTGELFF. Here the CDR3 DNA reads TGTGCCAGCAGTGACTCCGGTCCTGGTGGGGATACCGGGGAGCTGTTTTTT. The chain uses TRBV6-4 and TRBJ2-2; D not certain. Germline assignment: CDR1 MRHNA and CDR2 SNTAGT. The CDR3 covers 17 residues. V lost 0 bases to trimming and J lost 5 bases, with 16 bases between them.

V is TRBV6-5 and J is TRBJ2-5; 11 bases are a match to TRBD1. The germline gives CDR1 MNHEY, CDR2 SVGAGI. The CDR3 covers 15 residues. The V and J ends lost 5 bases and 5 bases, in that order; junction bases with no gene match: 7. CDR3 protein: CASSTRTGGVETQYF. CDR3 sequence (DNA): TGTGCCAGCAGTACTCGGACAGGGGGCGTGGAGACCCAGTACTTC.

This rearrangement joins TRBV12-5 to TRBJ1-1, with 8 bases fitting TRBD1. V trimming: 6 bases; J trimming: 6 bases; junction bases outside the gene matches: 6. There are 13 residues in the CDR3. Germline V CDR1 and CDR2: LGHNT, FRNRAP. CDR3 sequence: CASGPRTGSEAFF. The DNA of the CDR3 is TGTGCTAGTGGCCCCAGGACAGGGTCTGAAGCTTTCTTT.

This chain joins TRBV12-3 or TRBV12-4 and TRBJ1-1; no clear D gene. The germline V and J ends were trimmed by 4 bases and 3 bases, with 9 bases remaining between them. This CDR3 has 13 residues. For the CDR3, the DNA is TGTGCCAGCAGTTCCCGGCCTTACACTGAAGCTTTCTTT. Encoded protein: CASSSRPYTEAFF.

This chain joins TRBV11-2 and TRBJ2-4; 10 bases match TRBD1. Germline V lookup: CDR1 SGHAT, CDR2 FQNNGV. Trimming took 2 bases from V and 1 from J; bases not matched to a gene: 5. CDR3 size: 17 residues. Written as DNA, the CDR3 is TGTGCCAGCAGCTTATTAACGGGACAGGGGGCCAAAAACATTCAGTACTTC. It codes for CASSLLTGQGAKNIQYF.

At least ten counts were recorded for this clonotype. The gene calls are TRBV7-8 and TRBJ2-2; maybe TRBD1 (6 bases). The V gene's germline CDR1 is SGHVS and CDR2 FQNEAQ. CDR3 length equals 15 residues. The V end lost 3 bases, the J end lost 1 base, and 9 bases lay between the germline ends. The CDR3 reads CASSLGHVNTGELFF. The CDR3 DNA sequence: TGTGCCAGCAGCTTGGGACACGTGAACACCGGGGAGCTGTTTTTT.

This clonotype has more than one count but fewer than ten. The chain has TRBV20-1 and TRBJ2-3; D not resolved. The germline V gene encodes CDR1 DFQATT and CDR2 SNEGSKA (reference sequence). Trimming took 2 bases from V and 3 from J, leaving 6 bases between them. The CDR3 is 12 amino acids. CDR3 protein: CSARTETDTQYF. DNA of the CDR3: TGCAGTGCTAGAACAGAAACAGATACGCAGTATTTT.

This sequence joins TRBV9 and TRBJ2-2; 10 nucleotides align to TRBD2. Per the germline V gene, CDR1 is SGDLS and CDR2 is YYNGEE. The ends lost 3 bases at V and 2 bases at J; junction bases unmatched: 4. The CDR3 has 16 residues. The CDR3 sequence is CASSERTSGNTGELFF. The CDR3 DNA is TGTGCCAGCAGCGAGAGGACTAGCGGAAACACCGGGGAGCTGTTTTTT.

This clonotype was seen a few times. The chain has TRBV3-1 and TRBJ2-7, with D unclear. Germline V CDR1 and CDR2: LGHDT, YNNKEL (reference sequence). The CDR3 is 16 amino acids. The V end lost 0 bases, the J end lost 3 bases, and 15 bases lay between the germline ends. The chain's CDR3 is CASSQDRTIEHYEQYF. In DNA form, the CDR3 reads TGTGCCAGCAGCCAAGATCGAACTATCGAACACTACGAGCAGTACTTC.

V and J are TRBV9 and TRBJ1-2; 10 positions match TRBD1. Germline V lookup: CDR1 SGDLS, CDR2 YYNGEE. This CDR3 is 15 amino acids long. Trimming cost V 3 bases and J 8 bases; bases outside gene matches: 10. The CDR3 region is CASSADPGQGTGYTF. The CDR3 DNA follows: TGTGCCAGCAGCGCAGACCCGGGACAGGGGACGGGCTACACCTTC.

J is TRBJ2-1 and V is TRBV20-1; 9 nucleotides match TRBD2. J gave up 4 bases and V 2 bases, and 6 bases lay outside the gene matches. CDR1 and CDR2 (germline): DFQATT, SNEGSKA (reference sequence). CDR3 size: 15 residues. CDR3 coding DNA: TGCAGTGCTAGACCCCGACTAGCGGTATACAATGAGCAGTTCTTC. This codes for CSARPRLAVYNEQFF.